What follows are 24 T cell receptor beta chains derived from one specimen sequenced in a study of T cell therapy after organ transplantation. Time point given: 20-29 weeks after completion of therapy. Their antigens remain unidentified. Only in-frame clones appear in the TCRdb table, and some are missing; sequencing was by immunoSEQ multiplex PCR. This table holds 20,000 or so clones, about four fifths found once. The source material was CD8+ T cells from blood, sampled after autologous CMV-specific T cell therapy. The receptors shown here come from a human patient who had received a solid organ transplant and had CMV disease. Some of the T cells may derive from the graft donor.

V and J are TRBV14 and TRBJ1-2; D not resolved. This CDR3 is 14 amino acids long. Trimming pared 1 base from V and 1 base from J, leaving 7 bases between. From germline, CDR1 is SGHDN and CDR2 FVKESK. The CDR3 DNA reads TGTGCCAGCAGCCAAGTTGGGGATAACTATGGCTACACCTTC. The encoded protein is CASSQVGDNYGYTF.

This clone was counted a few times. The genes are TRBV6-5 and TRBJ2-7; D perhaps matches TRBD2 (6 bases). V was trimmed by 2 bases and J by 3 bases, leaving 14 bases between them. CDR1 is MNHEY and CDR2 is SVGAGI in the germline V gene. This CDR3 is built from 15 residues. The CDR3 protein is CASSYAGQGGYEQYF. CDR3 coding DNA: TGTGCCAGCAGTTACGCAGGGCAGGGAGGCTACGAGCAGTACTTC.

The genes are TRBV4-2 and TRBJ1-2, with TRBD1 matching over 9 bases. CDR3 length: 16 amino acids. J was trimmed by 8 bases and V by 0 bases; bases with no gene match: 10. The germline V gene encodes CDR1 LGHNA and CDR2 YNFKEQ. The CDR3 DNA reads TGTGCCAGCAGCCAAGATTTCAACAGGGGGCCTGGGGGCTACACCTTC. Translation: CASSQDFNRGPGGYTF.

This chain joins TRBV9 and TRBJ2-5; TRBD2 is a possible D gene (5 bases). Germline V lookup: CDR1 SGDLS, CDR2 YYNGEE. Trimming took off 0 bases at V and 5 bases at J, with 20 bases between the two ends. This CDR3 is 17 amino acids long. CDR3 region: CASSVVVDEGVGETQYF. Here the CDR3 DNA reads TGTGCCAGCAGCGTAGTCGTGGATGAGGGAGTGGGGGAGACCCAGTACTTC.

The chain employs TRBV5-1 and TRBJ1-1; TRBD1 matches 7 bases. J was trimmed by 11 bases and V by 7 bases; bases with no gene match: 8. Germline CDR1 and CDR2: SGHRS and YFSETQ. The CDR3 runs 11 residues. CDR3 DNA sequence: TGCGCCAGCGGTGAACAGGGGCCGGCTTTCTTT. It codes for CASGEQGPAFF. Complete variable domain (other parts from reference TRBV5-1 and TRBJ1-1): KAGVTQTPRYLIKTRGQQVTLSCSPISGHRSVSWYQQTPGQGLQFLFEYFSETQRNKGNFPGRFSGRQFSNSRSEMNVSTLELGDSALYLCASGEQGPAFFGQGTRLTVV.

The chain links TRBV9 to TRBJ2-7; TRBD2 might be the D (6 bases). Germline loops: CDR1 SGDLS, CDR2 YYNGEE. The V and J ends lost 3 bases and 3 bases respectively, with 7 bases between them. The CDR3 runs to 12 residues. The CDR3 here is CASSAGGYEQYF. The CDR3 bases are TGTGCCAGCAGCGCCGGGGGCTACGAGCAGTACTTC.

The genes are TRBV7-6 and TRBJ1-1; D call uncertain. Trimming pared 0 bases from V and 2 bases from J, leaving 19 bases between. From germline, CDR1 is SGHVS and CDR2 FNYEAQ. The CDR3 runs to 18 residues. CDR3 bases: TGTGCCAGCAGCTTAGCCCCGTTTTATAGGGTAGTCAACACTGAAGCTTTCTTT. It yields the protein CASSLAPFYRVVNTEAFF.

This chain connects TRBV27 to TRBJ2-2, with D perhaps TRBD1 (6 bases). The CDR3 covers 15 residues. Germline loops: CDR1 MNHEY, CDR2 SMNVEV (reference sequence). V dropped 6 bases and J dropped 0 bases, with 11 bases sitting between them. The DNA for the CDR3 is TGTGCCAGCAGATCCGGGACAACGAACACCGGGGAGCTGTTTTTT. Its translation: CASRSGTTNTGELFF.

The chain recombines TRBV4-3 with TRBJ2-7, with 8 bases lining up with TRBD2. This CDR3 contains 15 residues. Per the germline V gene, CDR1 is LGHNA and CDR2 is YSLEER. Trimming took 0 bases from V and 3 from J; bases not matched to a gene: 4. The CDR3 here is CASSQDWSGSYEQYF. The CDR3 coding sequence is TGCGCCAGCAGCCAAGATTGGAGCGGGAGCTACGAGCAGTACTTC.

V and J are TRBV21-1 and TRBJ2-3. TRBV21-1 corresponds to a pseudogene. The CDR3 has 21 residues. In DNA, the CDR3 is TGTGCCAGCAGCAAATCCATAAGGATACGAGTGAATATCCCCCACACAGATACGCAGTATTTT. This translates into CASSKSIRIRVNIPHTDTQYF.

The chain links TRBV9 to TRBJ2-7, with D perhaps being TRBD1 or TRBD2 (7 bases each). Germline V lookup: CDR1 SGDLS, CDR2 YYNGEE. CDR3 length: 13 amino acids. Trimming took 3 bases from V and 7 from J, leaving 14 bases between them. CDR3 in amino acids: CASSGQGEGEQYF. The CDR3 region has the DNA TGTGCCAGCAGCGGCCAGGGGGAGGGTGAGCAGTACTTC.

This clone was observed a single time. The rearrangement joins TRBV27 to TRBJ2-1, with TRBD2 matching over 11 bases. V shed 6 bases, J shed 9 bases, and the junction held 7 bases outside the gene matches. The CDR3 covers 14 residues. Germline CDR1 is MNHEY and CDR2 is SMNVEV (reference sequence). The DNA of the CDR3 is TGTGCCAGCAGCGTAACTAGCGGGAGCACTGAGCAGTTCTTC. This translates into CASSVTSGSTEQFF.

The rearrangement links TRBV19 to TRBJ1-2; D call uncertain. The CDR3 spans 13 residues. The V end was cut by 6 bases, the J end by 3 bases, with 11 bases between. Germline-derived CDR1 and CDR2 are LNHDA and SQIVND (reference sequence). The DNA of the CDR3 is TGTGCCAGTAGCCCGTCGGGTTACTATGGCTACACCTTC. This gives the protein CASSPSGYYGYTF.

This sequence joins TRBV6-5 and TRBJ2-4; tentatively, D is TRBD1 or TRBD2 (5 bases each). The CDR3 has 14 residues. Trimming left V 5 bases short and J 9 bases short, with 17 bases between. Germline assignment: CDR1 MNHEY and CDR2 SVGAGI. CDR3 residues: CASSMGVGAGIQYF. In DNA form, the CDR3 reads TGTGCCAGCAGTATGGGGGTTGGGGCCGGCATTCAGTACTTC.

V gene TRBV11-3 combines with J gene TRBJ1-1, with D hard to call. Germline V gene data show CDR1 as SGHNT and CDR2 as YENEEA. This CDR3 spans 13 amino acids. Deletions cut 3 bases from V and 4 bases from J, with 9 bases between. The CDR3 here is CASSFGGLTEAFF. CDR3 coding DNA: TGTGCCAGCAGCTTTGGAGGGCTCACTGAAGCTTTCTTT.

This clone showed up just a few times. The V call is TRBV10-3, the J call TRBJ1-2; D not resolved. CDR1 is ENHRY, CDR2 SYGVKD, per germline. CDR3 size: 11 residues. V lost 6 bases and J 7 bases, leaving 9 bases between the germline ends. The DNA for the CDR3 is TGTGCCATCAGGGTCCTAAGTGGCTACACCTTC. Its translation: CAIRVLSGYTF.

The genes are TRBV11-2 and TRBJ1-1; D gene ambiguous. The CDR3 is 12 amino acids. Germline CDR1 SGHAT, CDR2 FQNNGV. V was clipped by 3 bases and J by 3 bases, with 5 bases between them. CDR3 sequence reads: CASSFQDTEAFF. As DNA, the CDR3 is TGTGCCAGCAGCTTCCAGGACACTGAAGCTTTCTTT.

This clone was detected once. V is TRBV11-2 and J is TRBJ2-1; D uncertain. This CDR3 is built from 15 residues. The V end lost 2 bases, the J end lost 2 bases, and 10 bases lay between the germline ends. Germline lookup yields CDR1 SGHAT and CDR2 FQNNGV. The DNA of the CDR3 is TGTGCCAGCAGCTTACGTCGGAGCCCCTACAATGAGCAGTTCTTC. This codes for CASSLRRSPYNEQFF.

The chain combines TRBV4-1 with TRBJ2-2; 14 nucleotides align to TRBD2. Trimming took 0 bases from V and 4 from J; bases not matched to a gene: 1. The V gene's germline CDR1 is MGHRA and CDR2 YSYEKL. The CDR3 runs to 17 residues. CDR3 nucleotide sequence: TGCGCCAGCAGCCAAGAGGGACTAGCGGGAGCCACCGGGGAGCTGTTTTTT. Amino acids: CASSQEGLAGATGELFF.

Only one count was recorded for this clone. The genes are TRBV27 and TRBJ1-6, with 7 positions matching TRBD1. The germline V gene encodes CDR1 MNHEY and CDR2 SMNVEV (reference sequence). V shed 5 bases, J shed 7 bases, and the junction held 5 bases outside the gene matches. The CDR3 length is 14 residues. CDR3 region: CASSLQGLNSPLHF. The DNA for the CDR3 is TGTGCCAGCAGTCTACAGGGGCTCAATTCACCCCTCCACTTT.

CDR3 coding DNA: TGTGCCAGCAGCGTAGGCGGGGGGCAAAATGAGCAGTTCTTC. The encoded protein is CASSVGGGQNEQFF. The chain employs TRBV9 and TRBJ2-1; the match to TRBD2 covers 8 bases. Germline-derived CDR1 and CDR2 are SGDLS and YYNGEE. This CDR3 comprises 14 residues. Germline trimming cut 0 bases from V and 7 bases from J; bases unmatched to any gene: 3.

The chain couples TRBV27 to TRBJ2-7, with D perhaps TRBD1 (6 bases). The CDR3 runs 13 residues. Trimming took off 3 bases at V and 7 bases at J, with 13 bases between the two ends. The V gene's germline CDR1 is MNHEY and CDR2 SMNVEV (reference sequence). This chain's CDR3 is CASSFTSQGEQYF. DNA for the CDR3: TGTGCCAGCAGTTTTACATCGCAGGGGGAGCAGTACTTC.

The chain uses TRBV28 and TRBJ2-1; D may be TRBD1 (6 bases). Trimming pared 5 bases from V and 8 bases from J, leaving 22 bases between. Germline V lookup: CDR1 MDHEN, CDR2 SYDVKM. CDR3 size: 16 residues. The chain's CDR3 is CASSPPRAGVMYEQFF. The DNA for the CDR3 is TGTGCCAGCAGTCCCCCTCGGGCAGGGGTGATGTATGAGCAGTTCTTC.

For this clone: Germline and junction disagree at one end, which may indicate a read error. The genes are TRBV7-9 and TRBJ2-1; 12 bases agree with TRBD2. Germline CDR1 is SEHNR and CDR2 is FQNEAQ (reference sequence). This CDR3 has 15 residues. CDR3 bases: TGTGCCAGCAGCGGGACTAGCGGGTCCGCCGATGAGCGGTTCTTC. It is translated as CASSGTSGSADERFF.